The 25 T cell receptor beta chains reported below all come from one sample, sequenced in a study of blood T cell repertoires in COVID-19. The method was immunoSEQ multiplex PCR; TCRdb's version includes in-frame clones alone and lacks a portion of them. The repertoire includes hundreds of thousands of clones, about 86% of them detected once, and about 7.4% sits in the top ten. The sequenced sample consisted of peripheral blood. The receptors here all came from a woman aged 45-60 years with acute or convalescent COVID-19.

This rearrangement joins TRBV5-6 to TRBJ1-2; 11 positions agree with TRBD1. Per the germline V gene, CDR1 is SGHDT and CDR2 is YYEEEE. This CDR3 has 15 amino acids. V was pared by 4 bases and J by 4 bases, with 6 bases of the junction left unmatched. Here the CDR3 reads CASSKGTGGVYGYTF. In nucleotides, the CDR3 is TGTGCCAGCAGCAAGGGGACAGGGGGGGTCTATGGCTACACCTTC.

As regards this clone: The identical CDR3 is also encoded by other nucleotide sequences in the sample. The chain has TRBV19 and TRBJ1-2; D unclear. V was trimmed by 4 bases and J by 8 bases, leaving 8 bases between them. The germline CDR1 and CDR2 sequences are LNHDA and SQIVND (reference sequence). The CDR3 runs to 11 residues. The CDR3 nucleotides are TGTGCCAGTAGTACCGGCGGGGGCTACACCTTC. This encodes CASSTGGGYTF.

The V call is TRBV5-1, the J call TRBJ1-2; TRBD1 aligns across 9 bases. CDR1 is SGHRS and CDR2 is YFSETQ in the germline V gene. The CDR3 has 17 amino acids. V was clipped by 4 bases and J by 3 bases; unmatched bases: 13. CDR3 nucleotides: TGCGCCAGCAGCCCGTCTCCAGGACAGGGGCAAGACTATGGCTACACCTTC. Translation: CASSPSPGQGQDYGYTF.

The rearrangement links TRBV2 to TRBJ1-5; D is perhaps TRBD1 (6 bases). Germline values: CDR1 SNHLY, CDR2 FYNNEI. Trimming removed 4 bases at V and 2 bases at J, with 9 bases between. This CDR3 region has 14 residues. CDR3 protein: CASSVGARNQPQHF. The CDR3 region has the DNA TGTGCCAGCAGTGTGGGGGCCCGCAATCAGCCCCAGCATTTT.

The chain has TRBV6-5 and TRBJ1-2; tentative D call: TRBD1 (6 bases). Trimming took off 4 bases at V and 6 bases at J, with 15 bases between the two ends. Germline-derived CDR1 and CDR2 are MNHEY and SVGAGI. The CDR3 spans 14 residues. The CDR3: CASSSPDSENGYTF. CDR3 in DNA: TGTGCCAGCAGTTCCCCGGACAGTGAGAATGGCTACACCTTC.

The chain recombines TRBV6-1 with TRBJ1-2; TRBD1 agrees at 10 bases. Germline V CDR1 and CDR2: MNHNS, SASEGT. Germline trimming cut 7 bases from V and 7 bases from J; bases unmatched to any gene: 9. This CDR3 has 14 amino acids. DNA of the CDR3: TGTGCCAGCACTCCCCGGGACAGGGGATCTGGCTACACCTTC. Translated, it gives CASTPRDRGSGYTF.

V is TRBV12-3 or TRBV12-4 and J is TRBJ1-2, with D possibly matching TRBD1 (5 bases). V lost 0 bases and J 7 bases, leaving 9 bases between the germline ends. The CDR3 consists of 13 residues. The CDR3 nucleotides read TGTGCCAGCAGTTTAGCAGGGGTGGGTGGCTACACCTTC. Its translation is CASSLAGVGGYTF.

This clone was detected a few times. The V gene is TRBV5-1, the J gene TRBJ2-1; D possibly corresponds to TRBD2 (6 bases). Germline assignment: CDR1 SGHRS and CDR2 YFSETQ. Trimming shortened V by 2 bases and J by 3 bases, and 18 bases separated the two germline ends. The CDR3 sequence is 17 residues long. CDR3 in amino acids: CASSFSLIAVDYNEQFF. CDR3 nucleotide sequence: TGCGCCAGCAGCTTCTCCCTTATAGCGGTGGACTACAATGAGCAGTTCTTC.

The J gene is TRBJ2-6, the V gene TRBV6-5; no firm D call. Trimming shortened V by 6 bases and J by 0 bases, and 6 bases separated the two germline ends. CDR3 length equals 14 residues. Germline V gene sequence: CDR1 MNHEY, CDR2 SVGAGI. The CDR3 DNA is TGTGCCAGCAGCCGGAGCTCTGGGGCCAACGTCCTGACTTTC. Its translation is CASSRSSGANVLTF.

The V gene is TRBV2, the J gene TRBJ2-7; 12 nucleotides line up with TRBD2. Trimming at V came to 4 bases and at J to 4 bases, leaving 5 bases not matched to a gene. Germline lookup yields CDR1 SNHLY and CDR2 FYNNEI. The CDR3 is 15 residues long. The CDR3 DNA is TGTGCCAGCAGTGCGACTAGCGGGAGTAGGTACGAGCAGTACTTC. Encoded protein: CASSATSGSRYEQYF. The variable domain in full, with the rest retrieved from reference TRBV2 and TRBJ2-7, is EPEVTQTPSHQVTQMGQEVILRCVPISNHLYFYWYRQILGQKVEFLVSFYNNEISEKSEIFDDQFSVERPDGSNFTLKIRSTKLEDSAMYFCASSATSGSRYEQYFGPGTRLTVT.

The CDR3 DNA follows: TGTGCCAGCAGCCGGCTCTTCCGGGCACCGGGGGATACGCAGTATTTT. Amino acids: CASSRLFRAPGDTQYF. The V gene is TRBV11-2, the J gene TRBJ2-3; possibly TRBD2 for D (5 bases). The CDR3 runs to 16 residues. The germline CDR1 and CDR2 sequences are SGHAT and FQNNGV. V was cut by 5 bases and J by 6 bases, with 21 bases left in between. Full variable domain (outside the CDR3, taken from reference TRBV11-2 and TRBJ2-3): EAGVAQSPRYKIIEKRQSVAFWCNPISGHATLYWYQQILGQGPKLLIQFQNNGVVDDSQLPKDRFSAERLKGVDSTLKIQPAKLEDSAVYLCASSRLFRAPGDTQYFGPGTRLTVL.

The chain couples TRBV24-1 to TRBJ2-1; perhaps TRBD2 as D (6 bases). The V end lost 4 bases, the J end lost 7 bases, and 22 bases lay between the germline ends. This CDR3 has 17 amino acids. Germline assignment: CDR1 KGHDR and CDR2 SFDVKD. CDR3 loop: CATSDPGRRGAGNEQFF. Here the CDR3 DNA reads TGTGCCACCAGTGACCCCGGGAGACGAGGGGCAGGGAATGAGCAGTTCTTC.

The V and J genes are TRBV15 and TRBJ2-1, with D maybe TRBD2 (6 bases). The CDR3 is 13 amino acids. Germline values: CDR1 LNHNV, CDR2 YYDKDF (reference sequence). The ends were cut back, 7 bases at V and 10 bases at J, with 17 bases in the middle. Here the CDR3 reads CATTSMGGVEQFF. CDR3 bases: TGTGCCACCACCTCCATGGGGGGTGTGGAGCAGTTCTTC.

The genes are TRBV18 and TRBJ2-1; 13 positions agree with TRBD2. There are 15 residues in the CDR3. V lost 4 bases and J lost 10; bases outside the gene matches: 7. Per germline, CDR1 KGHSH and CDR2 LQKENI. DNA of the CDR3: TGTGCCAGCTCACTCGGACTAGCGGGAGAAGAAGAGCAGTTCTTC. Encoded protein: CASSLGLAGEEEQFF.

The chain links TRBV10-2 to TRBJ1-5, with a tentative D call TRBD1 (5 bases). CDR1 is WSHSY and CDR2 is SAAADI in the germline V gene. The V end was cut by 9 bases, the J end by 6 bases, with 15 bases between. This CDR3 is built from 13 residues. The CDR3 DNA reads TGCGCCAGAGGGGCAGGGCTCGGTCAGCCCCAGCATTTT. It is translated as CARGAGLGQPQHF.

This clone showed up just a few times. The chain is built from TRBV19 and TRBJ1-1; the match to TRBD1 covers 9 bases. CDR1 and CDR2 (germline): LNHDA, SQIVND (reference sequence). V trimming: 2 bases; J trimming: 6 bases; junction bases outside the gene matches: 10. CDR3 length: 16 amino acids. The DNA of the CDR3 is TGTGCCAGTAGTATATTCGCACAGGGGGCGGTCGCTGAAGCTTTCTTT. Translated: CASSIFAQGAVAEAFF. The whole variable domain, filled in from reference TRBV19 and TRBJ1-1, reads DGGITQSPKYLFRKEGQNVTLSCEQNLNHDAMYWYRQDPGQGLRLIYYSQIVNDFQKGDIAEGYSVSREKKESFPLTVTSAQKNPTAFYLCASSIFAQGAVAEAFFGQGTRLTVV.

In DNA form, the CDR3 reads TGTGCCAGCAGCCGCTCGGAGCTTAGTATGTCTGGGGCCAACGTCCTGACTTTC. It codes for CASSRSELSMSGANVLTF. This rearrangement joins TRBV11-2 to TRBJ2-6; D unclear. This CDR3 has 18 residues. V gave up 5 bases and J gave up 1 base, with 18 bases separating them. The germline V gene has CDR1 SGHAT and CDR2 FQNNGV. The whole variable domain, remainder taken from reference TRBV11-2 and TRBJ2-6, is EAGVAQSPRYKIIEKRQSVAFWCNPISGHATLYWYQQILGQGPKLLIQFQNNGVVDDSQLPKDRFSAERLKGVDSTLKIQPAKLEDSAVYLCASSRSELSMSGANVLTFGAGSRLTVL.

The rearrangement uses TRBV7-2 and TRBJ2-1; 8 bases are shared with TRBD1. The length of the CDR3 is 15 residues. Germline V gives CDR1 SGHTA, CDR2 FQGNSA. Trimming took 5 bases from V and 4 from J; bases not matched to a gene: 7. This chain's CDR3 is CASSLGQGLYNEQFF. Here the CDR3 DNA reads TGTGCCAGCAGCCTCGGACAGGGACTTTACAATGAGCAGTTCTTC.

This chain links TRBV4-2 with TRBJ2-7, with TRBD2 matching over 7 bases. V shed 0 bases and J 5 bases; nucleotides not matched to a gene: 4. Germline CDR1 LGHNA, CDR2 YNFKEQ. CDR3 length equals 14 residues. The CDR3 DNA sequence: TGTGCCAGCAGCCAAGACACTAGCGTAAACGAGCAGTACTTC. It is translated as CASSQDTSVNEQYF.

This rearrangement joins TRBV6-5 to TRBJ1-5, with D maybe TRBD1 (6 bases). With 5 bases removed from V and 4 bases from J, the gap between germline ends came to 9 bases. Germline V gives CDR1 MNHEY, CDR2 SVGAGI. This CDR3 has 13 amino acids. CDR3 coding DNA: TGTGCCAGCAGTCTGGACAGTAATCAGCCCCAGCATTTT. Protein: CASSLDSNQPQHF.

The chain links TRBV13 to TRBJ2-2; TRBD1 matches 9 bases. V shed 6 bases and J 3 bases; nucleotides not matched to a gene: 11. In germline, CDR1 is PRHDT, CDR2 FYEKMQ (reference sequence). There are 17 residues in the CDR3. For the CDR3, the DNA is TGTGCCAGCAGTCCTGGAGGGACAGGGATGGACACCGGGGAGCTGTTTTTT. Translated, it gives CASSPGGTGMDTGELFF.

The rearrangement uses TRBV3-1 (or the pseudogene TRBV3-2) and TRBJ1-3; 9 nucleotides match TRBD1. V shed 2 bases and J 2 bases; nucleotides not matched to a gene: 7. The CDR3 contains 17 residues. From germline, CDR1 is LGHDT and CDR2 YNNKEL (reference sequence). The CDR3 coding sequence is TGTGCCAGCAGCCAACCCCTTTGGACAGGGGCTGGAAACACCATATATTTT. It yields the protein CASSQPLWTGAGNTIYF.

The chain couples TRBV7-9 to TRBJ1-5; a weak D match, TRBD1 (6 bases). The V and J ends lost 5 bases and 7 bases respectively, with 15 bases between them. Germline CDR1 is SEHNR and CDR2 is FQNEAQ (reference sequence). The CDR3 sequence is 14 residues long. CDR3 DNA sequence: TGTGCCAGCAGCCAGGAGGGGGGGAAACAGCCCCAGCATTTT. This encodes CASSQEGGKQPQHF.

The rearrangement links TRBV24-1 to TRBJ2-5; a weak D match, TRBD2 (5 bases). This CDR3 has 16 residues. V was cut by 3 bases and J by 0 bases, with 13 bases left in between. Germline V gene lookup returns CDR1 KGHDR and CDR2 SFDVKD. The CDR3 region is CATSDGSGTYQETQYF. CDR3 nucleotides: TGTGCCACCAGTGATGGGTCGGGAACGTACCAAGAGACCCAGTACTTC.

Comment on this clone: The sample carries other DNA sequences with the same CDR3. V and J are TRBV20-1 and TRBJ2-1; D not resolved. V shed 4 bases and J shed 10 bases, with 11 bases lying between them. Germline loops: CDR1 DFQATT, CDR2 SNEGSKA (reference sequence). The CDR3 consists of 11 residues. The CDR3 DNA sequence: TGCAGTGCTACTCCTCAGGCGGAGCAGTTCTTC. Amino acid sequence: CSATPQAEQFF.